Below are 8 T cell receptor beta chains sequenced from a single sample in a study of regulatory T cells in long-lasting Graves disease. In building TCR beta libraries, iRepertoire HTBI primers were used together with Arm-PCR of CDR3 regions. TCRdb re-derived calls from the multiplex PCR reads in MiXCR, one entry per CDR3 protein. The sample shows around 430,000 distinct CDR3 sequences, 22% of them seen only once. Time point: persistent/refractory GD, antithyroid drugs over 5 years with positive TRAb. From RNA extracted from PBMCs, the TCR library was made. The material sequenced was peripheral blood mononuclear cells (PBMCs), taken when the disease was refractory, from a patient treated with antithyroid drugs. These receptors originate from a female donor with Graves disease.

A remark on this clonotype: A much larger clone differs from this one at a single base, so this may be a read error. The chain carries TRBV10-3 and TRBJ1-5, with D tentatively TRBD1 (5 bases). CDR1 ENHRY and CDR2 SYGVKD come from the germline V gene. Trimming cost V 6 bases and J 6 bases, with 21 bases left between them. CDR3 length equals 16 residues. CDR3 in amino acids: CAISPGWVTVGQPQHF. The CDR3 DNA is TGTGCCATCAGCCCAGGGTGGGTCACGGTCGGTCAGCCCCAGCATTTT.

This clonotype was counted ten times or more. An end of the junction differs from the germline gene, which may be a read error. The chain uses TRBV19 and TRBJ1-1; TRBD1 aligns across 9 bases. This CDR3 comprises 14 residues. Germline V gene lookup returns CDR1 LNHDA and CDR2 SQIVND (reference sequence). CDR3: CASSSDRGNTEAFF. The CDR3 DNA reads TGCGCCAGCAGCTCGGACAGGGGGAACACTGAAGCTTTCTTT.

The table lists this clonotype with a few counts. This clone may be a read error of a much larger clone one base away. The chain joins TRBV11-2 to TRBJ2-1; 8 positions match TRBD2. Unmatched junction bases numbered 13, after V lost 0 bases and J lost 12 bases. The CDR3 spans 16 residues. The V gene's germline CDR1 is SGHAT and CDR2 FQNNGV. CDR3 sequence: CASSLERGWREDGQFF. CDR3 nucleotide sequence: TGTGCCAGCAGCTTAGAGCGAGGGTGGCGGGAGGATGGGCAGTTCTTC.

This sequence joins TRBV20-1 and TRBJ2-7; D is perhaps TRBD1 (6 bases). The germline V gene has CDR1 DFQATT and CDR2 SNEGSKA (reference sequence). The CDR3 spans 15 residues. Trimming took off 7 bases at V and 1 base at J, with 20 bases between the two ends. The CDR3 here is CSVIVRQDGSYEQYF. The CDR3 DNA reads TGCAGTGTCATCGTCCGACAGGACGGTTCCTACGAGCAGTACTTC.

The V call is TRBV19, the J call TRBJ1-5; 7 positions agree with TRBD1. V gave up 8 bases and J gave up 5 bases; unmatched junction bases: 9. CDR3 length equals 14 residues. The germline V gene encodes CDR1 LNHDA and CDR2 SQIVND (reference sequence). CDR3 protein: CASHTTGEDQPQHF. CDR3 nucleotide sequence: TGTGCCAGTCACACTACAGGGGAGGATCAGCCCCAGCATTTT.

The chain employs TRBV9 and TRBJ2-1; D remains ambiguous. Trimming shortened V by 0 bases and J by 7 bases, and 8 bases separated the two germline ends. In germline, CDR1 is SGDLS, CDR2 YYNGEE. The CDR3 sequence is 13 residues long. CDR3 region: CASSVGAYNEQFF. The CDR3 DNA reads TGTGCCAGCAGCGTAGGAGCGTATAATGAGCAGTTCTTC.

This clonotype was recorded at least ten times. The chain combines TRBV28 with TRBJ2-7; 12 bases match TRBD2. V shed 8 bases and J 3 bases; nucleotides not matched to a gene: 5. The germline gives CDR1 MDHEN, CDR2 SYDVKM. This CDR3 is 14 amino acids long. In DNA, the CDR3 is TGTGCCAGCGGGACTAGCGGGTTTGTCTACGAGCAGTACTTC. Residues: CASGTSGFVYEQYF.

For this clonotype: This sequence may be a read error, since a much larger clone differs from it by one base. The V call is TRBV24-1, the J call TRBJ2-6; TRBD1 might be the D (5 bases). From germline, CDR1 is KGHDR and CDR2 SFDVKD. CDR3 length equals 14 residues. As DNA, the CDR3 is TGTGCCACCAGTGATTTAGATGGGGCCAACGTCCCGACTTTC. This encodes CATSDLDGANVPTF.